Below are 15 T cell receptor beta chains sequenced from a single sample in a study of cytomegalovirus exposure and HLA in healthy donors. The PCR made use of 60 Vbeta and 13 Jbeta primers. TCRdb's copy holds only in-frame clones and misses some; the assay was immunoSEQ multiplex PCR. There are roughly 150,000 clones in the sample; 65% to 70% occur only once, and about 10% lies in the top ten. Sequenced sample: PBMCs. Source of these receptors: a man in his thirties or forties in good health and CMV-seropositive.

In this sample, this clone turned up a few times. The chain joins TRBV18 to TRBJ1-4; 7 bases map to TRBD1. This CDR3 contains 16 residues. Trimming removed 4 bases from V and 0 bases from J; junction bases left unmatched: 5. CDR1 KGHSH and CDR2 LQKENI come from the germline V gene. As DNA, the CDR3 is TGTGCCAGCTCACTTTCCGGGACAGCAACTAATGAAAAACTGTTTTTT. This encodes CASSLSGTATNEKLFF.

This clone was detected a few times. The chain has TRBV10-3 and TRBJ1-1, with D possibly being TRBD1 (6 bases). With 8 bases removed from V and 6 bases from J, the gap between germline ends came to 19 bases. Germline loops: CDR1 ENHRY, CDR2 SYGVKD. The CDR3 has 14 residues. The CDR3 loop reads CAIGGNRVVAEAFF. CDR3 nucleotides: TGTGCCATCGGGGGTAACAGGGTGGTTGCTGAAGCTTTCTTT.

A few counts support this clone. The chain has TRBV6-5 and TRBJ2-7, with D perhaps matching TRBD1 (6 bases). The CDR3 spans 14 residues. The V gene lost 2 bases and the J gene lost 1 base, with 9 bases spanning the gap. Germline V gene sequence: CDR1 MNHEY, CDR2 SVGAGI. The CDR3 nucleotides are TGTGCCAGCAGTTACGGACAGCTTTCCTACGAGCAGTACTTC. It codes for CASSYGQLSYEQYF.

This clone was observed a few times. The CDR3 loop reads CASSLLYDYDNEQFF. The DNA of the CDR3 is TGCGCCAGCAGCTTGCTGTACGACTATGACAATGAGCAGTTCTTC. The chain carries TRBV5-1 and TRBJ2-1; maybe TRBD2 (5 bases). The V end lost 1 base, the J end lost 5 bases, and 13 bases lay between the germline ends. The CDR3 is 15 amino acids. Germline CDR1 reads SGHRS; CDR2 reads YFSETQ.

This clone was picked up a small number of times. The chain couples TRBV27 to TRBJ2-3; 10 bases are a match to TRBD1. V lost 7 bases and J lost 6; bases outside the gene matches: 13. Germline V gene data show CDR1 as MNHEY and CDR2 as SMNVEV (reference sequence). CDR3 length equals 16 residues. CDR3 coding DNA: TGTGCCAGCAACTGGGGGGGACAGGGGTTTTTTGATACGCAGTATTTT. It encodes CASNWGGQGFFDTQYF.

This clone was seen a few times. The genes are TRBV6-6 and TRBJ1-1; unclear D gene. Germline V gene lookup returns CDR1 MNHNY and CDR2 SVGAGI (reference sequence). The CDR3 sequence is 14 residues long. Trimming took 6 bases from V and 0 from J, leaving 11 bases between them. The CDR3 DNA is TGTGCCAGCAGCCTCACAGCTGTGAACACTGAAGCTTTCTTT. This codes for CASSLTAVNTEAFF.

The chain couples TRBV19 to TRBJ1-1, with 7 bases that match TRBD1. The V gene end was trimmed by 5 bases and the J gene end by 1 base; junction bases not matched to a gene: 10. CDR1 LNHDA and CDR2 SQIVND come from the germline V gene (reference sequence). CDR3 length equals 16 residues. The CDR3 reads CASSYQTGVGNTEAFF. In DNA, the CDR3 is TGTGCCAGTAGTTACCAAACAGGGGTGGGGAACACTGAAGCTTTCTTT. Combining the CDR3 with reference TRBV19 and TRBJ1-1 gives the whole variable domain DGGITQSPKYLFRKEGQNVTLSCEQNLNHDAMYWYRQDPGQGLRLIYYSQIVNDFQKGDIAEGYSVSREKKESFPLTVTSAQKNPTAFYLCASSYQTGVGNTEAFFGQGTRLTVV.

This rearrangement joins TRBV7-2 to TRBJ2-7, with D possibly matching TRBD2 (6 bases). Germline V CDR1 and CDR2: SGHTA, FQGNSA. V lost 1 base and J lost 1, with 11 bases in between. This CDR3 contains 15 residues. This CDR3 reads CASSLGASVSYEQYF. The CDR3 nucleotides are TGTGCCAGCAGCTTAGGGGCTAGCGTGTCCTACGAGCAGTACTTC.

Only a few counts were recorded for this clone. CDR3 nucleotide sequence: TGTGCCTGGAGTGTACAGGGGGCGCGTGGCTACACCTTC. As protein: CAWSVQGARGYTF. V and J are TRBV30 and TRBJ1-2; 9 bases are shared with TRBD1. V dropped 0 bases and J dropped 7; count of bases not matched to a gene: 3. Looked up from germline, CDR1 is GTSNPN and CDR2 is SVGIG (reference sequence). The CDR3 is made up of 13 amino acids.

This chain connects TRBV5-1 to TRBJ2-7, with TRBD2 identical over 14 bases. Germline assignment: CDR1 SGHRS and CDR2 YFSETQ. The CDR3 has 18 residues. Germline trimming cut 3 bases from V and 0 bases from J; bases unmatched to any gene: 8. CDR3 sequence: CASSWTSGRTLSSYEQYF. CDR3 sequence (DNA): TGCGCCAGCAGCTGGACTAGCGGGAGGACTCTGAGCTCCTACGAGCAGTACTTC. Based on the CDR3 plus reference TRBV5-1 and TRBJ2-7, the full variable domain is KAGVTQTPRYLIKTRGQQVTLSCSPISGHRSVSWYQQTPGQGLQFLFEYFSETQRNKGNFPGRFSGRQFSNSRSEMNVSTLELGDSALYLCASSWTSGRTLSSYEQYFGPGTRLTVT.

This clone was counted only a few times. The chain is built from TRBV5-4 and TRBJ2-7, with 8 bases that match TRBD2. CDR3 length equals 14 residues. With V trimmed by 0 bases and J by 6 bases, 5 bases remained unmatched. From germline, CDR1 is SGHNT and CDR2 YYREEE (reference sequence). The CDR3 loop is CASSLEGLDSEQYF. The CDR3 DNA sequence: TGTGCCAGCAGCTTGGAGGGACTAGATTCCGAGCAGTACTTC.

The chain uses TRBV10-3 and TRBJ2-1, with D tentatively TRBD1 (7 bases). Trimming left V 3 bases short and J 15 bases short, with 21 bases between. Germline assignment: CDR1 ENHRY and CDR2 SYGVKD. This CDR3 has 14 amino acids. In DNA form, the CDR3 reads TGTGCCATCAGTGACGTGACGGAGGGGGCCTCCCCGTTCTTC. As protein: CAISDVTEGASPFF.

V gene TRBV19 combines with J gene TRBJ2-7, with 7 positions matching TRBD2. This CDR3 comprises 13 residues. In germline, CDR1 is LNHDA, CDR2 SQIVND (reference sequence). Germline trimming cut 1 base from V and 5 bases from J; bases unmatched to any gene: 2. The CDR3 here is CASSIVAGDEQYF. The DNA of the CDR3 is TGTGCCAGTAGTATAGTGGCGGGAGACGAGCAGTACTTC.

The rearrangement joins TRBV27 to TRBJ1-1; no definite D call. The CDR3 is 11 residues long. From germline, CDR1 is MNHEY and CDR2 SMNVEV (reference sequence). V lost 4 bases and J 8 bases, leaving 8 bases between the germline ends. CDR3 nucleotide sequence: TGTGCCAGCAGTTCCGTCCAGGAAGCTTTCTTT. Translation gives CASSSVQEAFF.

This chain links TRBV6-5 with TRBJ2-3; 9 bases align to TRBD2. The CDR3 has 14 residues. The germline CDR1 and CDR2 sequences are MNHEY and SVGAGI. Germline trimming cut 7 bases from V and 4 bases from J; bases unmatched to any gene: 6. DNA for the CDR3: TGTGCCAGCAACCGCGGGAGGGCCTCAGATACGCAGTATTTT. It yields the protein CASNRGRASDTQYF.